A few counts support the clone carrying this T cell receptor beta chain. This sample is drawn from a study of shared clonotypes between healthy human individuals. At a deep level, the assay was run. Sequencing was performed with immunoSEQ multiplex PCR; in TCRdb, only in-frame clones are kept and a portion is missing. The table includes over a million clones, about four fifths detected once. Looked up from germline, CDR1 is SGHAT and CDR2 is FQNNGV. The CDR3 runs to 14 residues. V dropped 5 bases and J dropped 4 bases, with 14 bases sitting between them. The V call is TRBV11-2, the J call TRBJ2-5; maybe TRBD1 (6 bases). The sequence derives from a man in his late teens or twenties in good health. Some clones in this sample may be carry-over from other donors' samples. The specimen was memory CD4+ T cells from PBMCs. The subset here: CD45RA-negative fraction. In DNA form, the CDR3 reads TGTGCCAGCAGCCAACAGGGATGGGTAGAGACCCAGTACTTC. Encoded protein: CASSQQGWVETQYF.